These T cell receptor beta chains were read from a single sample in a study of shared clonotypes between healthy human individuals. Sequenced by immunoSEQ multiplex PCR; TCRdb stores in-frame clones only, minus some. The sample includes millions of clones, 95% of them seen just once. The specimen sequenced was naive CD4+ T cells sorted from blood. All receptors derive from a man aged 18-30 years in good health. Both conserved end residues are part of each CDR3. Each record gives: clone size, V gene, D gene, J gene, CDR3 DNA, CDR3 protein. The D gene is left open where the match is weak. For some rows the clone size is stated as once, few or many, or as a class when expanded; others skip it.

>.|TRBV5-1|.|TRBJ2-7
TGCGCCAGCAGCTTGGGCCAGCTCTCCTACGAGCAGTACTTC
CASSLGQLSYEQYF
>.|TRBV29-1|TRBD1|TRBJ2-7
TGCAGCGTCGCAGGGGGTTCCTACGAGCAGTACTTC
CSVAGGSYEQYF
>.|TRBV6-6|.|TRBJ1-5
TGTGCCAGTGTGAGGGACGGCAATCAGCCCCAGCATTTT
CASVRDGNQPQHF
>.|TRBV5-6|TRBD1|TRBJ1-5
TGTGCCAGCAGCTTGGGGACAGGGTTCAATCAGCCCCAGCATTTT
CASSLGTGFNQPQHF
>.|TRBV5-4|TRBD1|TRBJ2-3
TGTGCCAGCAGCCTACCACAGGGGATCAGCACAGATACGCAGTATTTT
CASSLPQGISTDTQYF
>.|TRBV27|.|TRBJ1-2
TGTGCCAGCAGTCTACACCGCCCAGGGAGTGGGCATGGCTACACCTTC
CASSLHRPGSGHGYTF
>.|TRBV9|.|TRBJ2-5
TGTGCCAGCAGCGTAGCTTCGGGGAGAAACAGGGAACAAGAGACCCAGTACTTC
CASSVASGRNREQETQYF
>.|TRBV9|.|TRBJ2-7
TGTGCCAGCAGTTCCAGCGTACTAAGCTCCTACGAGCAGTACTTC
CASSSSVLSSYEQYF
>.|TRBV6-1|.|TRBJ1-3
TGTGCCAGCCACGCGGGAGGCCGCCAAAACACCATATATTTT
CASHAGGRQNTIYF
>.|TRBV6-4|.|TRBJ1-1
TGTGCCAGCAGTGAGGGGCCCCGGCGGGACACTGAAGCTTTCTTT
CASSEGPRRDTEAFF
>.|TRBV2|TRBD1|TRBJ1-2
TGTGCCAGCAGTGAGGACAGGGATAACTATGGCTACACCTTC
CASSEDRDNYGYTF
>.|TRBV30|TRBD1|TRBJ2-2
TGTGCGCAAATGGGGACAGACCTAAACACCGGGGAGCTGTTTTTT
CAQMGTDLNTGELFF
>.|TRBV5-1|.|TRBJ1-1
TGCGCCAGCAGCTTAGGAAGAAGGACTTTGAACACTGAAGCTTTCTTT
CASSLGRRTLNTEAFF
>.|TRBV5-6|.|TRBJ2-6
TGTGCCAGCAGGTACAAAGGGACGGGCGATTCTGGGGCCAACGTCCTGACTTTC
CASRYKGTGDSGANVLTF
>.|TRBV29-1|.|TRBJ1-5
TGCAGCGTGATAGTCCAGGGAGGGGATCAGCCCCAGCATTTT
CSVIVQGGDQPQHF
>.|TRBV5-4|.|TRBJ2-3
TGTGCCAGCAGCTTCGGAGGGGCTAGGGGCCCAGATACGCAGTATTTT
CASSFGGARGPDTQYF
>few|TRBV30|TRBD1|TRBJ1-6
TGTGCCTGGGGGCTCCGGGACAGTACTTATTCACCCCTCCACTTT
CAWGLRDSTYSPLHF
>once|TRBV6-5|.|TRBJ2-5
TGTGCCAGCAGTTACTCGACCAGGGTGGAGACCCAGTACTTC
CASSYSTRVETQYF
>.|TRBV6-5|.|TRBJ2-3
TGTGCCAGCACCGGGCCCGCAGATACGCAGTATTTT
CASTGPADTQYF
>.|TRBV2|TRBD1|TRBJ1-4
TGTGCCAGCAGCCGAGCAGGGGGCGGGAATGAAAAACTGTTTTTT
CASSRAGGGNEKLFF
>once|TRBV5-1|.|TRBJ2-5
TGCGCCAGCAGCTTGGACCAGAGACAAGAGACCCAGTACTTC
CASSLDQRQETQYF
>.|TRBV27|.|TRBJ2-7
TGTGCCAGCCCATGGCAGGACGAGCAGTACTTC
CASPWQDEQYF
>.|TRBV13|.|TRBJ2-7
TGTGCCAGCAGCCCGCGGACTGGGTATTACGAGCAGTACTTC
CASSPRTGYYEQYF
>.|TRBV7-2|.|TRBJ2-5
TGTGCCAGCAGCTTAGATCTGGTGTCGGCCCAGTACTTC
CASSLDLVSAQYF
>.|TRBV18|TRBD1|TRBJ1-6
TGTGCCAGCTCACCACTGCCAGGGGGTTATTCACCCCTCCACTTT
CASSPLPGGYSPLHF
>.|TRBV20-1|.|TRBJ2-7
TGCAGTGCTAGGGGCCCCTTCGGGCAGTACTTC
CSARGPFGQYF
>.|TRBV5-5|.|TRBJ2-3
TGTGCCAGCAGCTTAGAAAGGGGCGATACGCAGTATTTT
CASSLERGDTQYF
>.|TRBV30|TRBD2|TRBJ2-2
TGTGCCTGGAGAAAACCGGGACTAGTGACCGGGGAGCTGTTTTTT
CAWRKPGLVTGELFF
>once|TRBV2|.|TRBJ1-1
TGTGCCAGCAGTGCTTTGGGGGGATCAGTGAACACTGAAGCTTTCTTT
CASSALGGSVNTEAFF
>.|TRBV4-1|.|TRBJ1-5
TGCGCCAGCAGCCAAGATTTAGGCAGGAACAATCAGCCCCAGCATTTT
CASSQDLGRNNQPQHF
>.|TRBV6-5|.|TRBJ2-3
TGTGCCAGCAGTTACGTCGGAGATACGCAGTATTTT
CASSYVGDTQYF
>.|TRBV4-1|.|TRBJ2-3
TGCGCCAGCAGCCCCCCAGAGGGAGAGGGGGGGCGTGTTTTT
CASSPPEGEGGRVF
>few|TRBV10-2|.|TRBJ1-6
TGCGCCAGCAGTGAGTCTCAGGGGTGGTCACCCCTCCACTTT
CASSESQGWSPLHF
>.|TRBV7-9|.|TRBJ2-2
TGTGCCAGCAGCCCTTCCAGCGTTTTCACGAACACCGGGGAGCTGTTTTTT
CASSPSSVFTNTGELFF
>few|TRBV6-1|.|TRBJ1-4
TGTGCCAGCAGTGAATGGCAGACAGATAATGAAAAACTGTTTTTT
CASSEWQTDNEKLFF
>.|TRBV30|TRBD1|TRBJ1-4
TGTGCCTGGAGTTATAAGGGGGCCAAGGCTAATGAAAAACTGTTTTTT
CAWSYKGAKANEKLFF
>once|TRBV7-2|TRBD2|TRBJ2-7
TGTGCCAGCAGCTTAGAGGGGACTAGCCCCCACGAGCAGTACTTC
CASSLEGTSPHEQYF
>.|TRBV5-1|.|TRBJ1-4
TGCGCCAGCAGTTCGGGTGTAGCGGCTAATGAAAAACTGTTTTTT
CASSSGVAANEKLFF
>.|TRBV9|TRBD2|TRBJ2-3
TGTGCCAGCAGCGCCGTCCCCGGGACTAGCGGGAGGTCAGATACGCAGTATTTT
CASSAVPGTSGRSDTQYF
>.|TRBV9|TRBD1|TRBJ2-3
TGTGCCAGCAGCGTAGGGAGACAGGGGGCTCGAGATACGCAGTATTTT
CASSVGRQGARDTQYF
>.|TRBV6-6|TRBD1|TRBJ2-2
TGTGCCAGCAGTTACACAGGGGCGAACACCGGGGAGCTGTTTTTT
CASSYTGANTGELFF
>.|TRBV7-8|.|TRBJ1-1
TGTGCCAGCAGCTTAGATGGGCAGGCTTTCTTT
CASSLDGQAFF
>once|TRBV19|.|TRBJ1-6
TGTGCCAGTAGTAGTACAGAGTCCTATAATTCACCCCTCCACTTT
CASSSTESYNSPLHF
>.|TRBV25-1|.|TRBJ2-5
TGTGCCAGCAGTGACCACCAGGGTTTGGGGGAGACCCAGTACTTC
CASSDHQGLGETQYF
>.|TRBV18|TRBD1|TRBJ2-7
TGTGCCAGCTCAACGCCGGGACAGGGAGCCTACGAGCAGTACTTC
CASSTPGQGAYEQYF
>.|TRBV5-1|.|TRBJ2-2
TGCGCCAGCAGCTTAGAAGCGAACACCGGGGAGCTGTTTTTT
CASSLEANTGELFF
>.|TRBV6-1|.|TRBJ2-7
TGTGCCAGCAGTGAAGTTTGGCAGGCCTACGAGCAGTACTTC
CASSEVWQAYEQYF
>once|TRBV10-3|.|TRBJ2-7
TGTGCCACGAGCGCGAACTCCTACGAGCAGTACTTC
CATSANSYEQYF
>.|TRBV6-5|TRBD1|TRBJ2-7
TGTGCCAGCAGTACGGACAGGGCTACCTACGAGCAGTACTTC
CASSTDRATYEQYF
>.|TRBV10-1|.|TRBJ1-1
TGCGCCAGCAGTTTCGGGGGAACCCCCACTGAAGCTTTCTTT
CASSFGGTPTEAFF
>.|TRBV5-6|.|TRBJ1-3
TGTGCCAGCAGCTTGGGAGGGATCGGAAACACCATATATTTT
CASSLGGIGNTIYF
>once|TRBV4-3|.|TRBJ2-7
TGCGCCAGCAGCCAAGGGAGTGGGGGCTCCTACGAGCAGTACTTC
CASSQGSGGSYEQYF
>.|TRBV6-5|.|TRBJ1-6
TGTGCCAGCAGTGGGGAGTCTAATTCACCCCTCCACTTT
CASSGESNSPLHF
>.|TRBV19|.|TRBJ1-6
TGTGCCAGTAGTATAGCACAGGGCGATGCACCCCTCCACTTT
CASSIAQGDAPLHF
>.|TRBV10-1|TRBD2|TRBJ2-5
TGCGCCAGCAGTGGGGGGGGACTTAGCCAAGAGACCCAGTACTTC
CASSGGGLSQETQYF
>.|TRBV5-1|.|TRBJ2-5
TGCGCCAGCAGCGCGGGGACCCTCCGGGAGACCCAGTACTTC
CASSAGTLRETQYF
>.|TRBV6-1|TRBD1|TRBJ1-2
TGTGCCAGCAGTGAAATAGGGACAGGGGGCTGGTATGGCTACACCTTC
CASSEIGTGGWYGYTF
>.|TRBV7-2|.|TRBJ2-7
TGTGCCAGCAGCTCAGCGTCTCCTAGGCCCGAGCAGTACTTC
CASSSASPRPEQYF
>.|TRBV2|TRBD2|TRBJ2-5
TGTGCCAGCAGTGAGGGACTAGCGGGGTTAGAGACCCAGTACTTC
CASSEGLAGLETQYF